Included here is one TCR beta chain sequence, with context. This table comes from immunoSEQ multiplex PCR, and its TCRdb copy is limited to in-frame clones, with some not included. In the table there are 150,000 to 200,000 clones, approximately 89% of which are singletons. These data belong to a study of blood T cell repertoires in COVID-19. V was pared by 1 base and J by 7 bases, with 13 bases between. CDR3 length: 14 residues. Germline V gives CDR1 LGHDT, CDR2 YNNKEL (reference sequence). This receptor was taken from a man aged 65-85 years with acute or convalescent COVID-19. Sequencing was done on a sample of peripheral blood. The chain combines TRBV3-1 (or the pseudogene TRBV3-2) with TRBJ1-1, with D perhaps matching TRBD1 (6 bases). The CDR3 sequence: CASSQGWQGSEAFF. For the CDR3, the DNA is TGTGCCAGCAGCCAAGGGTGGCAGGGGAGTGAAGCTTTCTTT.